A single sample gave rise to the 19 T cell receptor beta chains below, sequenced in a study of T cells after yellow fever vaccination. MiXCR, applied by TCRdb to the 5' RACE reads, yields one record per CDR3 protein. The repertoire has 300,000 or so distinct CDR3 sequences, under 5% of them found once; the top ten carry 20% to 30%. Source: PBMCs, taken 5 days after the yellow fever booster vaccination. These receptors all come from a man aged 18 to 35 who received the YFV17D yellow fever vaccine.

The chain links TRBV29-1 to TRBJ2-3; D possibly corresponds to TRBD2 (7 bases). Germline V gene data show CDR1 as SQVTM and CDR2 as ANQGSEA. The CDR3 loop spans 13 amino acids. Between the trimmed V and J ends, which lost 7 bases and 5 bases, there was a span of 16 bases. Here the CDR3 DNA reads TGCAGCGCCGAGGGGGGGCGAGGAGATACGCAGTATTTT. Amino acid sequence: CSAEGGRGDTQYF.

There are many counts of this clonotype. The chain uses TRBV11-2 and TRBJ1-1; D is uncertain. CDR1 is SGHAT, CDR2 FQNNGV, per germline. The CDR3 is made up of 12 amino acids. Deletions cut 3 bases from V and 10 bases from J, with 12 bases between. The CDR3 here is CASSLIVGRAFF. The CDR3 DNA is TGTGCCAGCAGCTTGATAGTCGGAAGAGCTTTCTTT. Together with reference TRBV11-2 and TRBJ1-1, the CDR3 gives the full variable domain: EAGVAQSPRYKIIEKRQSVAFWCNPISGHATLYWYQQILGQGPKLLIQFQNNGVVDDSQLPKDRFSAERLKGVDSTLKIQPAKLEDSAVYLCASSLIVGRAFFGQGTRLTVV.

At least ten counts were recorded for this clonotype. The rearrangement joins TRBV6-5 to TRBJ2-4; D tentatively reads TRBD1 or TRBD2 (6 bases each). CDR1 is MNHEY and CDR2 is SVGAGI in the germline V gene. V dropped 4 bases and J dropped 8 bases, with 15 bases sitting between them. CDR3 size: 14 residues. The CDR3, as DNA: TGTGCCAGCAGTTCCCCGGGAAGGGGGGACATTCAGTACTTC. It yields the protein CASSSPGRGDIQYF.

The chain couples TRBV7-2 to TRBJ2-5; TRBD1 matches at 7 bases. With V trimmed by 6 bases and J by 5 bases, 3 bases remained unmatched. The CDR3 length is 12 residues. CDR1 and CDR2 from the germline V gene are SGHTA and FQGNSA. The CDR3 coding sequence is TGTGCCAGCAGGACAGGGCAGGAGACCCAGTACTTC. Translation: CASRTGQETQYF.

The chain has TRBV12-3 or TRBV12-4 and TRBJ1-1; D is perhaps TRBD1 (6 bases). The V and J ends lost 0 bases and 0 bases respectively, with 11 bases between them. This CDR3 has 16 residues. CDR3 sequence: CASSLAGGQLNTEAFF. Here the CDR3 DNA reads TGTGCCAGCAGTTTAGCGGGGGGGCAACTGAACACTGAAGCTTTCTTT.

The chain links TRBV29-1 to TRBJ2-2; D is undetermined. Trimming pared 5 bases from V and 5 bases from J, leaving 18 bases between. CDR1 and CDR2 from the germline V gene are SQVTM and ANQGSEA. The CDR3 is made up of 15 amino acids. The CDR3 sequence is CSVRHSSARTGELFF. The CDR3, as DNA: TGCAGCGTTCGCCACTCCTCAGCGAGGACCGGGGAGCTGTTTTTT.

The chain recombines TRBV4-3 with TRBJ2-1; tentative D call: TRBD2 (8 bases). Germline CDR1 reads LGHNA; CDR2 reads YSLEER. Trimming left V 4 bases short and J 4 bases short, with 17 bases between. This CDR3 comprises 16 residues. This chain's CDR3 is CASSPGGGQPYNEQFF. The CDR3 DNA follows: TGCGCCAGCAGCCCGGGGGGGGGACAGCCTTACAATGAGCAGTTCTTC.

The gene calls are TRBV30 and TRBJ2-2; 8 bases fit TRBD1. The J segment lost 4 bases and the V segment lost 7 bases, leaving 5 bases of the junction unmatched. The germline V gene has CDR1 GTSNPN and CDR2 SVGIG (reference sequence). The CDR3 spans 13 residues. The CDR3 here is CAFGQGGTGELFF. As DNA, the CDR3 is TGTGCCTTTGGACAGGGCGGCACCGGGGAGCTGTTTTTT.

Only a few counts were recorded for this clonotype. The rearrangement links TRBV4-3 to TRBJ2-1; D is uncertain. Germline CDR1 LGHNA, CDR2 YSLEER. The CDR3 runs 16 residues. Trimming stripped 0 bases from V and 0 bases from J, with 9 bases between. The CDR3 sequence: CASSQDKVSSYNEQFF. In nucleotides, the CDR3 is TGCGCCAGCAGCCAAGATAAGGTTAGCTCCTACAATGAGCAGTTCTTC.

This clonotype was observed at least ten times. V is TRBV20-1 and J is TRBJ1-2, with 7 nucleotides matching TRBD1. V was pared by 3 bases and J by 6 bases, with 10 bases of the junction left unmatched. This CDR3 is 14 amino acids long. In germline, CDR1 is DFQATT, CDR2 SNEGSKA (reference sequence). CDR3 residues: CSASPKTGRDGYTF. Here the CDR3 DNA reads TGCAGTGCTAGTCCCAAGACAGGGAGGGATGGCTACACCTTC.

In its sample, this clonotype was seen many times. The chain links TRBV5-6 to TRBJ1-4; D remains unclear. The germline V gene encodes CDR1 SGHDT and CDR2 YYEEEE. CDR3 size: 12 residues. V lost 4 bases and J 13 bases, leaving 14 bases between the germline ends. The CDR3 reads CASSGQTGRLFF. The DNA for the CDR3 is TGTGCCAGCAGCGGTCAAACGGGAAGACTGTTTTTT.

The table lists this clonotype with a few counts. CDR3 coding DNA: TGCGCCAGCAGCTTGGGCGGGGGGGGTGATGAGCAGTTCTTC. Its protein product is CASSLGGGGDEQFF. The chain links TRBV5-1 to TRBJ2-1; TRBD2 agrees at 9 bases. V dropped 0 bases and J dropped 8; count of bases not matched to a gene: 3. From germline, CDR1 is SGHRS and CDR2 YFSETQ. The CDR3 is 14 residues long.

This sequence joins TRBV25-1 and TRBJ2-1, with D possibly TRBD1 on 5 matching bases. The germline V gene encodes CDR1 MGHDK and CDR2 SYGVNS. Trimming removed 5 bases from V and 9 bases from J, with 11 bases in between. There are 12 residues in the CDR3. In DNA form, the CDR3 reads TGTGCCAGCAGTCCAGGGCGGAGTGAGCAGTTCTTC. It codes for CASSPGRSEQFF.

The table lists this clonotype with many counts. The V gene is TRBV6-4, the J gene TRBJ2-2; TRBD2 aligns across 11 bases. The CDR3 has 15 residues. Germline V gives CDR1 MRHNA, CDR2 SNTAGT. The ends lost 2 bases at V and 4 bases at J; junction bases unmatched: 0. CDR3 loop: CASSDTSGGTGELFF. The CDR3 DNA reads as TGTGCCAGCAGTGACACTAGCGGGGGCACCGGGGAGCTGTTTTTT.

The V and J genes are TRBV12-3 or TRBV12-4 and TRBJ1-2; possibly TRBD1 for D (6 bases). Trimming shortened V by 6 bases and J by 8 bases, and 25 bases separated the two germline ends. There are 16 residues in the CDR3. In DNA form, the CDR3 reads TGTGCCAGCAGCCCTGTCAACTGGGGGCGATGGCCCGGCTACACCTTC. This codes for CASSPVNWGRWPGYTF.

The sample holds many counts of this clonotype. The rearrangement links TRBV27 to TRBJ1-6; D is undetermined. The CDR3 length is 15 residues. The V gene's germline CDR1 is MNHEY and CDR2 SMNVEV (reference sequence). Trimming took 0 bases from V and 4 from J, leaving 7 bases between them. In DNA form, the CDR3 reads TGTGCCAGCAGTTTATCTGACTCGTATAATTCACCCCTCCACTTT. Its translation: CASSLSDSYNSPLHF.

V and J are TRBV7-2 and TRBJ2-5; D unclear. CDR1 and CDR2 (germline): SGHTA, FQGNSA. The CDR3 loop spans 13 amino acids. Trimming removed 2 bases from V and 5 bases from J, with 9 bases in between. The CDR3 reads CASSLTELETQYF. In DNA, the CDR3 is TGTGCCAGCAGCTTAACGGAACTGGAGACCCAGTACTTC.

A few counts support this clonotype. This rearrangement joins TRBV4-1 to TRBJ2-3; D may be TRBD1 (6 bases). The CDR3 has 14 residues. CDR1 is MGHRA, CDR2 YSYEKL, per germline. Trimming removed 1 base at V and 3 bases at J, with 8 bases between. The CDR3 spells CASSQGGLTDTQYF. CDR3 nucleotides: TGCGCCAGCAGCCAAGGGGGGCTGACAGATACGCAGTATTTT.

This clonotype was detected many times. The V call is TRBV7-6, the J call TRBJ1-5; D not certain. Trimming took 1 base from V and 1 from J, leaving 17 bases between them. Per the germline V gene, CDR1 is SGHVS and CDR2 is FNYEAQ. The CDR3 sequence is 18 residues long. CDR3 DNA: TGTGCCAGCAGCTTAGGAGGAGGCAGCCGTTTGAGCAATCAGCCCCAGCATTTT. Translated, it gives CASSLGGGSRLSNQPQHF.